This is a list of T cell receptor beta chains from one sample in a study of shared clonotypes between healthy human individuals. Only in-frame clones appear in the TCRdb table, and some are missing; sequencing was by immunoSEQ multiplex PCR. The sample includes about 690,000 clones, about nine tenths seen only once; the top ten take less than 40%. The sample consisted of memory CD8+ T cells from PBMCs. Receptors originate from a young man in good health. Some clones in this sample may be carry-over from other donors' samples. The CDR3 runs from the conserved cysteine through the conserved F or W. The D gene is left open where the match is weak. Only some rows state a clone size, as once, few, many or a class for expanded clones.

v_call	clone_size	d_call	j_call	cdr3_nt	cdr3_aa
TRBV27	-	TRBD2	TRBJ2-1	TGTGCCAGCAGTTTATCGGCGGGAGGAGGCAATGAGCAGTTCTTC	CASSLSAGGGNEQFF
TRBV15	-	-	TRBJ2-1	TGTGCCACCAGCGGTATCGGACTATCTGACAATGAGCAGTTCTTC	CATSGIGLSDNEQFF
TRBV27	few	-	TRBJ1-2	TGTGCCAGCAGCCTAGTACGAGGGGGCTATGGCTACACCTTC	CASSLVRGGYGYTF
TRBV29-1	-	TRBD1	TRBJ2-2	TGCAGCGCCCGCCCGGGACAGGGATCGAACACCGGGGAGCTGTTTTTT	CSARPGQGSNTGELFF
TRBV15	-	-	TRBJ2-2	TGTGCCACCAGCATTGGTCGGGAAGGGTGGTACACCGGGGAGCTGTTTTTT	CATSIGREGWYTGELFF
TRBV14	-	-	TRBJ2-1	TGTGCCAGCAGCCGTCGGGGAGTAGCCTCCAATGAGCAGTTCTTC	CASSRRGVASNEQFF
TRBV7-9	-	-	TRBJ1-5	TGTGCCAGCAGCTTAGGCTACAATCAGCCCCAGCATTTT	CASSLGYNQPQHF
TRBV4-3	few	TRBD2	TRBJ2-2	TGCGCCAGCGGGACTACAGTCGGGGAGCTGTTTTTT	CASGTTVGELFF
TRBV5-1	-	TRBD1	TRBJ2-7	TGCGCCAGCAGCTTTACCGGGACAGCCTACGAGCAGTACTTC	CASSFTGTAYEQYF
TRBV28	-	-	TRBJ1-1	TGTGCCAGCAGTTTATGGGGGGGAAGTGGTACTGAAGCTTTCTTT	CASSLWGGSGTEAFF
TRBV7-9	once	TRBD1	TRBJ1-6	TGTGCCAGCAGCGCGCCGCCGACAGGGGGCGGTTCACCCCTCCACTTT	CASSAPPTGGGSPLHF
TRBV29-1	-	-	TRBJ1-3	TGCAGCGTTGCCCCCCCCGGGGCGCCGCAAAACACCATATATTTT	CSVAPPGAPQNTIYF
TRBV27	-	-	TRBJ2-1	TGTGCCAGCAGTTTAGCGCCAGGCGCTTACAATGAGCAGTTCTTC	CASSLAPGAYNEQFF
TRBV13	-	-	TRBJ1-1	TGTGCCAGCACCCCTCAAGACCGAGTAATGAACACTGAAGCTTTCTTT	CASTPQDRVMNTEAFF
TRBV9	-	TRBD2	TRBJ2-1	TGTGCCAGCAGCGACGACCTAGCGGGAGGTTCCTACAATGAGCAGTTCTTC	CASSDDLAGGSYNEQFF
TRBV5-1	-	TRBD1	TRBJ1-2	TGCGCCAGCAGCTTGGAAATTTCAGGGGGCTATGGCTACACCTTC	CASSLEISGGYGYTF
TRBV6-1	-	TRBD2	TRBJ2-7	TGTGCCAGCAGTGCCCGGGGGGGGTTTAGCGGGAGCGGCGAGCAGTACTTC	CASSARGGFSGSGEQYF
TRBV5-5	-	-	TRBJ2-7	TGTGCCAGCATCCCCGCCGGGGGACCCCCCTACGAGCAGTACTTC	CASIPAGGPPYEQYF
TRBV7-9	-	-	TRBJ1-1	TGTGCCAGCAGCTTAGGGGGCAGTGAAGCTTTCTTT	CASSLGGSEAFF
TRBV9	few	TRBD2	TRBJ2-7	TGTGCCAGCAGCGTTTCAGAGGGACTAGCTGAGCAGTACTTC	CASSVSEGLAEQYF
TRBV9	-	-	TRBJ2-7	TGTGCCAGCAGCGTAGGTTGGTCTCCCTACTACGAGCAGTACTTC	CASSVGWSPYYEQYF
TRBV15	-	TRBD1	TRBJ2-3	TGTGCCACCAGCGCTGCAGGGGGCGACCTCACAGATACGCAGTATTTT	CATSAAGGDLTDTQYF
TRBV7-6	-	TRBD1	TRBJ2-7	TGTGCCAGCAGCTTAGCGGTCGGACAGGTATACGAGCAGTACTTC	CASSLAVGQVYEQYF
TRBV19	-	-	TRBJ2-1	TGTGCCAGTAGTATCCCGCAGGGGCACTACAATGAGCAGTTCTTC	CASSIPQGHYNEQFF
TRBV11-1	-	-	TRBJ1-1	TGTGCCAGCAGCTTACGTCGGAAGAACACTGAAGCTTTCTTT	CASSLRRKNTEAFF
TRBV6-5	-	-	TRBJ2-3	TGTGCCAGCAGTTACTTGGCAGAGAACACAGATACGCAGTATTTT	CASSYLAENTDTQYF
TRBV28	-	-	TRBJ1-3	TGTGCCAGCAGTTCCGGGAGGGGCAACTCTGGAAACACCATATATTTT	CASSSGRGNSGNTIYF
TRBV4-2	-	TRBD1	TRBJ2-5	TGTGCCAGCAGCAACGGCAAGGGACAGAACCAAGAGACCCAGTACTTC	CASSNGKGQNQETQYF
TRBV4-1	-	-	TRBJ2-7	TGCGCCAGCAGCCGACCAAGCTACGAGCAGTACTTC	CASSRPSYEQYF
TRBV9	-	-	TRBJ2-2	TGTGCCAGCAGCGTAAGTCGGCTAGTAGTCACCGGGGAGCTGTTTTTT	CASSVSRLVVTGELFF
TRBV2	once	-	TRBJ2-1	TGTGCCAGCAGTGATCGAGGGCCGAGCCGGGGGGAGCAGTTCTTC	CASSDRGPSRGEQFF
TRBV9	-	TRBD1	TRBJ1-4	TGTGCCAGCAGCGTAGCTGGGACAGGGTGGGAAAAACTGTTTTTT	CASSVAGTGWEKLFF
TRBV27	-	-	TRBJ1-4	TGTGCCAGTCGAATGACGGGGGACGCAACTAATGAAAAACTGTTTTTT	CASRMTGDATNEKLFF
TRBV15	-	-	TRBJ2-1	TGTGCCACCAGCAGAACTAGGAGCTCCTACAATGAGCAGTTCTTC	CATSRTRSSYNEQFF
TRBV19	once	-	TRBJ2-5	TGTGCCAGTAGTATAGGTCTCGAACAAGAGACCCAGTACTTC	CASSIGLEQETQYF
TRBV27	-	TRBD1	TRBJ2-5	TGTGCCAGCGGCCCGTCGGGACAGGGGTTAGAGACCCAGTACTTC	CASGPSGQGLETQYF
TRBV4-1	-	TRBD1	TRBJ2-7	TGCGCCAGCAGCATAAACATGGGACAGTTAGCCTACGAGCAGTACTTC	CASSINMGQLAYEQYF
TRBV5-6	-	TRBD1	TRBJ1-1	TGTGCCAGCAGCTGGGGGACAGGGTGGAACACTGAAGCTTTCTTT	CASSWGTGWNTEAFF
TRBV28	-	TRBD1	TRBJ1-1	TGTGCCAGCAGTTTAAGGACAGGGGCTGAAGCTTTCTTT	CASSLRTGAEAFF
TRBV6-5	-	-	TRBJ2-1	TGTGCCAGCAGTTACTCAGGTACTGAGCAGTTCTTC	CASSYSGTEQFF
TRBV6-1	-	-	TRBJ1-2	TGTGCCAGCAGTGAGTGGGCAGACACTGGCTACACCTTC	CASSEWADTGYTF
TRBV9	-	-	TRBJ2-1	TGTGCCAGCAGCGAGTCTAGCGTAACCTACAATGAGCAGTTCTTC	CASSESSVTYNEQFF
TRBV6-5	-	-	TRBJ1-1	TGTGCCAGCAGTGCGCGAGGGGGGCCTGAAGCTTTCTTT	CASSARGGPEAFF
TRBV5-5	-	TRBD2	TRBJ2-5	TGTGCCAGCAGCCGGACTAGCGGGAGAGCGTACCAAGAGACCCAGTACTTC	CASSRTSGRAYQETQYF
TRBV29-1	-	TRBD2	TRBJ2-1	TGCAGCGTTGTTGGCGGGAGACTCCCCAATGAGCAGTTCTTC	CSVVGGRLPNEQFF
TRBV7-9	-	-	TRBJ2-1	TGTGCCAGCACCCGCGGAACAGCTGACAATGAGCAGTTCTTC	CASTRGTADNEQFF
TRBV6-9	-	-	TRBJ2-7	TGTGCCAGTCCTTTCGGCGGTAGCTACGAGCAGTACTTC	CASPFGGSYEQYF
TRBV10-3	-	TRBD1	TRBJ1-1	TGTGCCATCAGTCCAGGGGGCTTGAACACTGAAGCTTTCTTT	CAISPGGLNTEAFF
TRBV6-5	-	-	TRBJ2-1	TGTGCCAGCAGTTACTCGATGGGGCTCCGGGATCAGCAGTTCTTC	CASSYSMGLRDQQFF
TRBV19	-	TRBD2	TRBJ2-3	TGTGCCAGTACCCCGAGTAGCGGGAGTGGCACAGATACGCAGTATTTT	CASTPSSGSGTDTQYF
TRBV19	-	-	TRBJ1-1	TGTGCCAGTAGTTCTCGCGAGTTTATAGAAGCTTTCTTT	CASSSREFIEAFF
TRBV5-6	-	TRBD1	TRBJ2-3	TGTGCCAGCAGCTTGGCAGGGACAGGGACCACAGATACGCAGTATTTT	CASSLAGTGTTDTQYF
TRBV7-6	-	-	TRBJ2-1	TGTGCCAGCAGCTCCGAAGTATCGGGCGGGCAAAATGAGCAGTTCTTC	CASSSEVSGGQNEQFF
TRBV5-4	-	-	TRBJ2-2	TGTGCCAGCAGCTTACTGAGATCAGGGGAAGACGGGGAGCTGTTTTTT	CASSLLRSGEDGELFF
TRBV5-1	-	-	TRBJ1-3	TGCGCCAGCAGCTTGGCTCGGGGGATAAGCTCTGGAAACACCATATATTTT	CASSLARGISSGNTIYF
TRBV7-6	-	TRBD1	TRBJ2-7	TGTGCCAGCAGCGATGGGGACAGAATCTACGAGCAGTACTTC	CASSDGDRIYEQYF
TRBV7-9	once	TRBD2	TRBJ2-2	TGTGCCAGCAGCCTAGGCAGCGGGATCGGGGAGCTGTTTTTT	CASSLGSGIGELFF